These 30 T cell receptor beta chains were all obtained from the same sample, sequenced in a study of Ad26.COV2.S vaccination and SARS-CoV-2 variants. Clones were read by immunoSEQ multiplex PCR, and TCRdb kept only the in-frame ones, dropping some. In the table there are some 250,000 clones, around nine tenths of which are singletons. This sample's treatment: 19 received Ad26.COV2.S at low or high dose, single or two shots; five or six received placebo; per-sample allocation not given. The samples date from day 63 after the first vaccine or placebo injection. The specimen comprised peripheral blood, sampled in a trial of Ad26.COV2.S vaccine versus placebo. These receptor sequences come from a person between 18 and 59 years old who received the Ad26.COV2.S COVID-19 vaccine or a placebo.

The V and J genes are TRBV27 and TRBJ2-7, with TRBD1 identical over 8 bases. The CDR3 is 12 residues long. J was trimmed by 9 bases and V by 6 bases; bases with no gene match: 7. Germline CDR1 and CDR2: MNHEY and SMNVEV (reference sequence). For the CDR3, the DNA is TGTGCCAGCAGCCGGACAGGGAGGTTGCAGTACTTC. As protein: CASSRTGRLQYF.

The chain couples TRBV7-2 to TRBJ2-1; D gene uncertain. Germline V lookup: CDR1 SGHTA, CDR2 FQGNSA. The V gene lost 5 bases and the J gene lost 8 bases, with 7 bases spanning the gap. This CDR3 region has 11 residues. CDR3 DNA: TGTGCCAGCAGCCCTGGTTATGAGCAGTTCTTC. Protein product: CASSPGYEQFF.

The V call is TRBV7-9, the J call TRBJ1-6; 7 bases align to TRBD1. The germline V gene has CDR1 SEHNR and CDR2 FQNEAQ (reference sequence). This CDR3 has 15 amino acids. V shed 5 bases and J 4 bases; nucleotides not matched to a gene: 5. The CDR3 DNA is TGTGCCAGCAGCCCTACAGGGGATTATAATTCACCCCTCCACTTT. This encodes CASSPTGDYNSPLHF. Using reference TRBV7-9 and TRBJ1-6 for the parts outside the CDR3, the full variable domain is DTGVSQNPRHKITKRGQNVTFRCDPISEHNRLYWYRQTLGQGPEFLTYFQNEAQLEKSRLLSDRFSAERPKGSFSTLEIQRTEQGDSAMYLCASSPTGDYNSPLHFGNGTRLTVT.

This sequence joins TRBV3-1 (or the pseudogene TRBV3-2) and TRBJ2-7; 10 positions agree with TRBD1. The CDR3 length is 14 residues. Trimming cost V 6 bases and J 7 bases; bases outside gene matches: 9. Germline CDR1 and CDR2: LGHDT and YNNKEL (reference sequence). The CDR3 region is CASSTGTGVGEQYF. Here the CDR3 DNA reads TGTGCCAGCAGTACCGGGACAGGGGTGGGTGAGCAGTACTTC.

V usage is TRBV6-5 and J usage is TRBJ1-2; the D gene is possibly TRBD1 (5 bases). Looked up from germline, CDR1 is MNHEY and CDR2 is SVGAGI. This CDR3 is 15 amino acids long. The V and J ends lost 7 bases and 4 bases respectively, with 19 bases between them. CDR3 amino acids: CASKIQQGTIYGYTF. The DNA for the CDR3 is TGTGCCAGCAAAATCCAGCAGGGTACCATCTATGGCTACACCTTC.

The gene calls are TRBV11-2 and TRBJ2-7; TRBD2 might be the D (6 bases). This CDR3 comprises 14 residues. Germline values: CDR1 SGHAT, CDR2 FQNNGV. Trimming removed 3 bases at V and 0 bases at J, with 9 bases between. The CDR3 DNA reads as TGTGCCAGCAGCTTTAGCGGTCACTCCTACGAGCAGTACTTC. Translating it yields CASSFSGHSYEQYF.

The CDR3 sequence: CASSYATGESYNEQFF. The CDR3 DNA is TGTGCCAGCAGTTACGCAACAGGGGAATCCTACAATGAGCAGTTCTTC. This chain uses TRBV6-5 with TRBJ2-1; TRBD1 aligns across 7 bases. The CDR3 spans 16 residues. J lost 1 base, V lost 2 bases, and 5 bases had no gene match. CDR1 is MNHEY and CDR2 is SVGAGI in the germline V gene.

The gene calls are TRBV7-9 and TRBJ1-5, with D maybe TRBD1 (5 bases). With 3 bases removed from V and 4 bases from J, the gap between germline ends came to 13 bases. In germline, CDR1 is SEHNR, CDR2 FQNEAQ (reference sequence). This CDR3 is 15 amino acids long. CDR3 sequence (DNA): TGTGCCAGCAGCTTTGAGGGACCTGCGAATCAGCCCCAGCATTTT. Its protein product is CASSFEGPANQPQHF.

The chain links TRBV4-2 to TRBJ2-3; no clear D gene. The CDR3 extends over 12 amino acids. V lost 4 bases to trimming and J lost 2 bases, with 4 bases between them. Germline CDR1 LGHNA, CDR2 YNFKEQ. This chain's CDR3 is CASSLFTDTQYF. For the CDR3, the DNA is TGTGCCAGCAGCCTTTTCACAGATACGCAGTATTTT.

The CDR3 sequence: CASSERDLYGYTF. The CDR3 DNA sequence: TGTGCCAGCAGTGAGAGGGACCTCTATGGCTACACCTTC. The chain employs TRBV6-1 and TRBJ1-2; D possibly corresponds to TRBD1 (5 bases). The CDR3 runs 13 residues. Germline CDR1 MNHNS, CDR2 SASEGT. Trimming pared 3 bases from V and 4 bases from J, leaving 9 bases between.

The J gene is TRBJ2-1, the V gene TRBV6-2 or TRBV6-3; 8 bases fit TRBD1. From germline, CDR1 is MNHEY and CDR2 SVGEGT. Germline trimming cut 5 bases from V and 12 bases from J; bases unmatched to any gene: 12. CDR3 length equals 14 residues. CDR3 DNA: TGTGCCAGCAGTACCCACGACAGGGGAGTTTTGCAGTTCTTC. It translates to CASSTHDRGVLQFF.

CDR3 amino acids: CASSPPRTENTEAFF. CDR3 DNA: TGTGCCAGCTCACCACCGAGGACAGAGAACACTGAAGCTTTCTTT. The chain employs TRBV18 and TRBJ1-1, with D possibly TRBD1 on 6 matching bases. Germline V gene sequence: CDR1 KGHSH, CDR2 LQKENI. The CDR3 is 15 residues long. The V and J ends lost 0 bases and 1 base respectively, with 9 bases between them.

This chain links TRBV7-9 with TRBJ1-2; 7 nucleotides align to TRBD1. The germline V gene has CDR1 SEHNR and CDR2 FQNEAQ (reference sequence). The CDR3 totals 13 residues. Trimming cost V 5 bases and J 4 bases; bases outside gene matches: 4. CDR3 in DNA: TGTGCCAGCAGCCTAGGGGGCAGCTATGGCTACACCTTC. It specifies CASSLGGSYGYTF. Complete variable domain (other parts from reference TRBV7-9 and TRBJ1-2): DTGVSQNPRHKITKRGQNVTFRCDPISEHNRLYWYRQTLGQGPEFLTYFQNEAQLEKSRLLSDRFSAERPKGSFSTLEIQRTEQGDSAMYLCASSLGGSYGYTFGSGTRLTVV.

The chain employs TRBV28 and TRBJ1-1; no clear D gene. The CDR3 is 14 amino acids. Germline V CDR1 and CDR2: MDHEN, SYDVKM. The V end was cut by 4 bases, the J end by 2 bases, with 11 bases between. Here the CDR3 reads CASSSRAGNTEAFF. The CDR3 coding sequence is TGTGCCAGCAGTTCACGGGCGGGAAACACTGAAGCTTTCTTT.

This CDR3 is CSVRSSYNEQFF. DNA of the CDR3: TGCAGCGTACGTAGCTCCTACAATGAGCAGTTCTTC. The chain has TRBV29-1 and TRBJ2-1; D uncertain. The CDR3 spans 12 residues. CDR1 is SQVTM, CDR2 ANQGSEA, per germline. The ends were cut back, 6 bases at V and 0 bases at J, with 6 bases in the middle.

This chain links TRBV19 with TRBJ1-1; the D is unclear. Germline assignment: CDR1 LNHDA and CDR2 SQIVND (reference sequence). V dropped 3 bases and J dropped 0 bases, with 8 bases sitting between them. The length of the CDR3 is 14 residues. CDR3 in DNA: TGTGCCAGTAGTATCGCCCCGATGAACACTGAAGCTTTCTTT. It is translated as CASSIAPMNTEAFF. Looking up the rest from reference TRBV19 and TRBJ1-1 gives the full variable domain: DGGITQSPKYLFRKEGQNVTLSCEQNLNHDAMYWYRQDPGQGLRLIYYSQIVNDFQKGDIAEGYSVSREKKESFPLTVTSAQKNPTAFYLCASSIAPMNTEAFFGQGTRLTVV.

The genes are TRBV9 and TRBJ2-7; D gene unclear. The V end was cut by 4 bases, the J end by 0 bases, with 11 bases between. Germline V gene sequence: CDR1 SGDLS, CDR2 YYNGEE. The CDR3 consists of 14 residues. The CDR3 here is CASSYLPDSYEQYF. The CDR3 region has the DNA TGTGCCAGCAGCTACTTGCCCGACTCCTACGAGCAGTACTTC. The whole variable domain, remainder taken from reference TRBV9 and TRBJ2-7, is DSGVTQTPKHLITATGQRVTLRCSPRSGDLSVYWYQQSLDQGLQFLIQYYNGEERAKGNILERFSAQQFPDLHSELNLSSLELGDSALYFCASSYLPDSYEQYFGPGTRLTVT.

The gene calls are TRBV30 and TRBJ2-7; D call uncertain. The CDR3 spans 13 residues. With 0 bases removed from V and 0 bases from J, the gap between germline ends came to 6 bases. Germline V lookup: CDR1 GTSNPN, CDR2 SVGIG (reference sequence). The CDR3 loop is CAWSVSSSYEQYF. The DNA of the CDR3 is TGTGCCTGGAGTGTTTCCTCCTCCTACGAGCAGTACTTC.

Of note for this clone: The same CDR3 can be traced to other DNA sequences in this sample. V gene TRBV28 combines with J gene TRBJ2-7; no clear D. CDR3 length: 12 amino acids. Per germline, CDR1 MDHEN and CDR2 SYDVKM. With 3 bases removed from V and 3 bases from J, the gap between germline ends came to 6 bases. The CDR3 loop reads CASSFSFYEQYF. The DNA of the CDR3 is TGTGCCAGCAGTTTTTCTTTCTACGAGCAGTACTTC. The full variable domain, in which reference TRBV28 and TRBJ2-7 provide the parts outside the CDR3, is DVKVTQSSRYLVKRTGEKVFLECVQDMDHENMFWYRQDPGLGLRLIYFSYDVKMKEKGDIPEGYSVSREKKERFSLILESASTNQTSMYLCASSFSFYEQYFGPGTRLTVT.

The chain combines TRBV30 with TRBJ2-3; D gene ambiguous. Germline V lookup: CDR1 GTSNPN, CDR2 SVGIG (reference sequence). CDR3 length equals 11 residues. Here the CDR3 reads CGLSVPDTQYF. The CDR3 DNA reads TGTGGCCTGTCAGTCCCCGATACGCAGTATTTT. Full variable domain (missing parts from reference TRBV30 and TRBJ2-3): SQTIHQWPATLVQPVGSPLSLECTVEGTSNPNLYWYRQAAGRGLQLLFYSVGIGQISSEVPQNLSASRPQDRQFILSSKKLLLSDSGFYLCGLSVPDTQYFGPGTRLTVL.

V and J are TRBV7-2 and TRBJ2-3; D tentatively reads TRBD1 or TRBD2 (5 bases each). Germline V CDR1 and CDR2: SGHTA, FQGNSA. The CDR3 is 13 amino acids. V was pared by 4 bases and J by 2 bases, with 7 bases between. As DNA, the CDR3 is TGTGCCAGCAGCTGGGGGACCACAGATACGCAGTATTTT. Protein sequence: CASSWGTTDTQYF.

The rearrangement uses TRBV5-4 and TRBJ1-1; 7 bases match TRBD1. This CDR3 region has 15 residues. Germline-derived CDR1 and CDR2 are SGHNT and YYREEE (reference sequence). With V trimmed by 4 bases and J by 1 base, 7 bases remained unmatched. Written as DNA, the CDR3 is TGTGCCAGCAGCATCGCCGACAGGGCGAACACTGAAGCTTTCTTT. Its protein product is CASSIADRANTEAFF.

The chain carries TRBV10-3 and TRBJ2-5; TRBD1 might be the D (6 bases). In germline, CDR1 is ENHRY, CDR2 SYGVKD. The V gene lost 10 bases and the J gene lost 1 base, with 13 bases spanning the gap. This CDR3 has 13 amino acids. In DNA, the CDR3 is TGTGCCACTCTAGGACAGCCCCAAGAGACCCAGTACTTC. It yields the protein CATLGQPQETQYF.

V usage is TRBV4-3 and J usage is TRBJ2-3; a weak D match, TRBD1 (6 bases). Germline assignment: CDR1 LGHNA and CDR2 YSLEER. CDR3 length: 15 amino acids. With 4 bases removed from V and 0 bases from J, the gap between germline ends came to 11 bases. In DNA form, the CDR3 reads TGCGCCAGCAGCCGCACAGGGTTTAGCACAGATACGCAGTATTTT. Translation: CASSRTGFSTDTQYF.

V gene TRBV20-1 combines with J gene TRBJ2-1; D is unclear. Germline-derived CDR1 and CDR2 are DFQATT and SNEGSKA (reference sequence). The CDR3 spans 10 residues. Trimming removed 3 bases from V and 8 bases from J, with 5 bases in between. CDR3 region: CSARYDEQFF. CDR3 bases: TGCAGTGCTAGGTACGATGAGCAGTTCTTC.

The genes are TRBV27 and TRBJ2-7, with D perhaps matching TRBD1 (5 bases). This CDR3 contains 15 residues. The V end lost 3 bases, the J end lost 2 bases, and 14 bases lay between the germline ends. CDR1 MNHEY and CDR2 SMNVEV come from the germline V gene (reference sequence). CDR3 residues: CASSFGRATTYEQYF. CDR3 DNA sequence: TGTGCCAGCAGTTTTGGCAGGGCCACTACCTACGAGCAGTACTTC.

V gene TRBV19 combines with J gene TRBJ1-1; TRBD1 matches 9 bases. In germline, CDR1 is LNHDA, CDR2 SQIVND (reference sequence). CDR3 length: 16 amino acids. V dropped 2 bases and J dropped 0; count of bases not matched to a gene: 4. CDR3 region: CASSISGTGMNTEAFF. CDR3 sequence (DNA): TGTGCCAGTAGTATATCCGGGACAGGGATGAACACTGAAGCTTTCTTT.

The J gene is TRBJ2-1, the V gene TRBV27; TRBD2 aligns across 8 bases. Germline CDR1 and CDR2: MNHEY and SMNVEV (reference sequence). With 8 bases clipped from V and 9 bases from J, the junction kept 15 bases outside the gene matches. CDR3 length: 15 amino acids. The CDR3 sequence is CASPAGEGEGAEQFF. In DNA, the CDR3 is TGTGCCAGCCCAGCGGGAGAGGGGGAAGGGGCTGAGCAGTTCTTC.

CDR3 amino acids: CASSWTGGDGNQPQHF. The CDR3 nucleotides are TGTGCCAGCAGCTGGACAGGGGGGGACGGCAATCAGCCCCAGCATTTT. The chain carries TRBV7-2 and TRBJ1-5; 10 bases line up with TRBD1. CDR1 and CDR2 from the germline V gene are SGHTA and FQGNSA. With V trimmed by 4 bases and J by 2 bases, 5 bases remained unmatched. The CDR3 covers 16 residues.

The chain employs TRBV30 and TRBJ2-3, with D possibly being TRBD2 (6 bases). The CDR3 loop spans 14 amino acids. Germline V gene data show CDR1 as GTSNPN and CDR2 as SVGIG (reference sequence). V was shortened by 0 bases and J by 0 bases, with 7 bases between the two germline ends. CDR3 in amino acids: CAWSVGGSTDTQYF. DNA of the CDR3: TGTGCCTGGAGTGTTGGGGGGAGCACAGATACGCAGTATTTT. Variable domain in full (rest from reference TRBV30 and TRBJ2-3): SQTIHQWPATLVQPVGSPLSLECTVEGTSNPNLYWYRQAAGRGLQLLFYSVGIGQISSEVPQNLSASRPQDRQFILSSKKLLLSDSGFYLCAWSVGGSTDTQYFGPGTRLTVL.